These 14 T cell receptor beta chains were sequenced from one sample in a study of regulatory T cells in long-lasting Graves disease (dated by TCRdb to the early 2020s). In light of the paper, this sample's time point label describes: newly diagnosed GD, antithyroid drugs for less than 3 months. For both TCR sequencing and RNA sequencing, RNA was extracted from PBMCs in TRIzol. Library method: multiplex PCR. The instrument was an Illumina HiSeq 4000. TCR beta libraries were built with iRepertoire HTBI primers and Arm-PCR amplification of CDR3 regions. TCRdb's own reprocessing of the public reads used fastp at Q25 and MiXCR and kept productive beta chains. Under each unique CDR3 protein, matching rows form one entry showing the most common genes and DNA. This sample is represented by approximately 310,000 distinct CDR3 sequences; approximately 20% of them were singletons. The ten largest clones represent roughly 40% of the sample.

The source was peripheral blood mononuclear cells (PBMCs), collected at new diagnosis, from a patient treated with antithyroid drugs. The source is a female donor with Graves disease.

About this clonotype itself: A single base separates this from a much larger clone, so it may be a read error. This chain links TRBV10-3 with TRBJ2-7, with 11 bases aligning to TRBD2. Germline CDR1 ENHRY, CDR2 SYGVKD. CDR3 length: 17 amino acids. CDR3 DNA: TGTGCCATCAGTGCCATGACTAGCGGGGAGATTACATACGTGCAGTACTTC. Translated: CAISAMTSGEITYVQYF.

This clonotype has at least ten counts. The V call is TRBV28, the J call TRBJ2-1; 12 bases line up with TRBD2. The germline CDR1 and CDR2 sequences are MDHEN and SYDVKM. V dropped 5 bases and J dropped 6; count of bases not matched to a gene: 8. The CDR3 has 16 amino acids. The CDR3 loop reads CASSPRGTSGFNEQFF. CDR3 nucleotides: TGTGCCAGCAGTCCCCGAGGGACTAGCGGGTTCAATGAGCAGTTCTTC. Full variable domain (missing parts from reference TRBV28 and TRBJ2-1): DVKVTQSSRYLVKRTGEKVFLECVQDMDHENMFWYRQDPGLGLRLIYFSYDVKMKEKGDIPEGYSVSREKKERFSLILESASTNQTSMYLCASSPRGTSGFNEQFFGPGTRLTVL.

In this sample, this clonotype turned up a few times. This chain connects TRBV10-2 to TRBJ1-4; tentative D call: TRBD1 (5 bases). The CDR3 spans 14 residues. The ends were cut back, 5 bases at V and 5 bases at J, with 12 bases in the middle. Germline CDR1 reads WSHSY; CDR2 reads SAAADI. The CDR3 region is CASSRGGANEKLFF. The DNA for the CDR3 is TGCGCCAGCAGTCGGGGGGGTGCAAATGAAAAACTGTTTTTT.

The rearrangement uses TRBV18 and TRBJ2-7; D perhaps matches TRBD1 (5 bases). V lost 4 bases to trimming and J lost 6 bases, with 10 bases between them. CDR1 KGHSH and CDR2 LQKENI come from the germline V gene. The CDR3 extends over 12 amino acids. The CDR3 nucleotides read TGTGCCAGCTCACTAAAGGGGATCGAGCAGTACTTC. Its protein product is CASSLKGIEQYF.

This chain links TRBV2 with TRBJ1-4; 7 bases agree with TRBD1. Trimming removed 6 bases from V and 8 bases from J; junction bases left unmatched: 9. This CDR3 is 14 amino acids long. Germline V gene sequence: CDR1 SNHLY, CDR2 FYNNEI. CDR3 sequence reads: CASSKQGRREKLFF. The CDR3, as DNA: TGTGCCAGCAGCAAACAGGGGAGGAGGGAAAAACTGTTTTTT.

This chain connects TRBV11-2 to TRBJ2-1; D remains ambiguous. Germline CDR1 and CDR2: SGHAT and FQNNGV. V lost 6 bases to trimming and J lost 4 bases, with 10 bases between them. The CDR3 runs to 13 residues. The DNA of the CDR3 is TGTGCCAGCAGGTCTATAGGGTACAATGAGCAGTTCTTC. Translating gives CASRSIGYNEQFF.

Of note for this clonotype: A junction boundary mismatches the germline segment, possibly from a read error. This sequence joins TRBV5-1 and TRBJ1-3, with TRBD1 identical over 11 bases. Germline CDR1 is SGHRS and CDR2 is YFSETQ. The CDR3 runs to 15 residues. The CDR3 DNA reads TGCGCCAGCAGCTCGGGACAGGGGGACGGAAGCACCATATATTTT. Amino acids: CASSSGQGDGSTIYF.

This clonotype was picked up many times. The gene calls are TRBV13 and TRBJ2-3; TRBD2 matches at 15 bases. V lost 5 bases to trimming and J lost 7 bases; unmatched junction nucleotides: 7. The CDR3 has 16 residues. CDR1 and CDR2 (germline): PRHDT, FYEKMQ (reference sequence). In DNA, the CDR3 is TGTGCCAGCAGCGGCACCGGGACTAGCGGGAGGAATACGCAGTATTTT. It codes for CASSGTGTSGRNTQYF.

There are a few counts of this clonotype. The rearrangement uses TRBV19 and TRBJ2-1; D is perhaps TRBD2 (5 bases). This CDR3 has 18 amino acids. With 5 bases removed from V and 0 bases from J, the gap between germline ends came to 20 bases. Germline CDR1 and CDR2: LNHDA and SQIVND (reference sequence). The CDR3, as DNA: TGTGCCAGTAGTCCCTCCCTAGGTCGGGGTTTCTCCTACAATGAGCAGTTCTTC. Its translation is CASSPSLGRGFSYNEQFF.

This clonotype was found many times. The chain employs TRBV11-2 and TRBJ2-1, with 8 bases identical to TRBD2. CDR1 and CDR2 (germline): SGHAT, FQNNGV. Trimming cost V 7 bases and J 9 bases; bases outside gene matches: 5. The CDR3 runs 12 residues. CDR3 loop: CASTSGGAEQFF. As DNA, the CDR3 is TGTGCCAGCACCTCGGGGGGGGCTGAGCAGTTCTTC.

This clonotype was recorded many times. CDR3 region: CASSPDEGLAVGNTGELFF. The CDR3 nucleotides read TGTGCCAGTAGCCCCGACGAGGGGCTAGCGGTGGGTAACACCGGGGAGCTGTTTTTT. The chain carries TRBV19 and TRBJ2-2, with 7 bases matching TRBD2. CDR3 length: 19 residues. Per the germline V gene, CDR1 is LNHDA and CDR2 is SQIVND (reference sequence). The J segment lost 2 bases and the V segment lost 6 bases, leaving 18 bases of the junction unmatched.

There are many counts of this clonotype. The V call is TRBV6-1, the J call TRBJ1-1; D call uncertain. Trimming took 2 bases from V and 4 from J, leaving 8 bases between them. CDR1 is MNHNS and CDR2 is SASEGT in the germline V gene. The CDR3 is 13 amino acids. DNA of the CDR3: TGTGCCAGCAGTGAAACTAGGTCCACTGAAGCTTTCTTT. Amino acids: CASSETRSTEAFF.

At least ten counts were recorded for this clonotype. The chain carries TRBV11-2 and TRBJ2-3; D assignment may be TRBD1 or TRBD2 (6 bases each). CDR1 SGHAT and CDR2 FQNNGV come from the germline V gene. V gave up 1 base and J gave up 3 bases, with 14 bases separating them. The CDR3 is 16 residues long. Written as DNA, the CDR3 is TGTGCCAGCAGCTTAGCGGGCCAGGGGAGGACAGATACGCAGTATTTT. Translated: CASSLAGQGRTDTQYF.

This clonotype was counted at least ten times. J is TRBJ2-7 and V is TRBV2; 9 positions agree with TRBD1. There are 13 residues in the CDR3. With 8 bases clipped from V and 8 bases from J, the junction kept 10 bases outside the gene matches. CDR1 is SNHLY, CDR2 FYNNEI, per germline. The CDR3: CASSVGDREKQYF. In nucleotides, the CDR3 is TGTGCCAGCTCCGTAGGGGACAGGGAAAAGCAGTACTTC.